This T cell receptor gamma chain was captured in a study of Vδ1+ human thymocytes. The V gene end was trimmed by 0 bases and the J gene end by 7 bases; junction bases not matched to a gene: 6. The CDR3 spans 13 residues. Germline CDR1 reads EGSNGY; CDR2 reads YDSYNSKV. Study findings and constraints: Highly polyclonal TRG and TRD repertoires with Gaussian CDR3 length distributions appeared in thymus.

Sequences come from RNA converted to cDNA by reverse transcription. CDR3 amplicons came from multiplex PCR with pooled V-gene forward and constant-region reverse primers. TCRdb reanalyzed the multiplex PCR reads using CATT. The profile shows 35,000 or so gamma-chain clones, 20% of them singletons. Details on this clone: What it binds is not known. The same CDR3 also results from other DNA sequences found in this sample.

The receptor's source is a girl under three years old who had congenital heart surgery. Sequences were obtained from Vdelta1+ gamma-delta thymocytes from the thymus. Subset in this sample: FACS-sorted CD3+ TCRalphabeta- TCRVdelta1+ TCRVdelta2- thymocytes. The chain is built from TRGV2 and TRGJ1 or TRGJ2. The CDR3 DNA reads TGTGCCACCTGGGACGGGGGGCGATATAAGAAACTCTTT. Its translation is CATWDGGRYKKLF.